This T cell receptor (beta chain) was retrieved from a study of OX40 agonist ivuxolimab in advanced cancers. The wider study: Patients enrolled in dose escalation were diagnosed with hepatocellular carcinoma, melanoma, renal cell or head and neck cancer. Subjects had a mean age of around 63 years, with a range of about 23 to 90; around 80% were male.

Libraries were prepared by immunoSEQ multiplex PCR; TCRdb keeps only in-frame clonotypes and omits some of them. The sample contains approximately 47,000 clones, about 81% of which appear only once. The CDR3 totals 14 residues. The germline V gene has CDR1 SEHNR and CDR2 FQNEAQ (reference sequence). Trimming took off 3 bases at V and 7 bases at J, with 13 bases between the two ends. Samples of blood were obtained at baseline, on cycle 4 day 1, and on cycle 7 day 1. This sequence was found in an adult with an advanced solid tumor such as melanoma, head and neck, liver or kidney cancer. Sequencing used CD4+ or CD8+ T cells sorted from blood, obtained in a trial of the OX40 agonist ivuxolimab. V gene TRBV7-9 combines with J gene TRBJ2-1; D possibly matches TRBD1 or TRBD2 (5 bases each). CDR3 bases: TGTGCCAGCAGCTTGGGGGAGTTGGGGAATGAGCAGTTCTTC. It codes for CASSLGELGNEQFF. The full variable domain, completed using reference TRBV7-9 and TRBJ2-1, is DTGVSQNPRHKITKRGQNVTFRCDPISEHNRLYWYRQTLGQGPEFLTYFQNEAQLEKSRLLSDRFSAERPKGSFSTLEIQRTEQGDSAMYLCASSLGELGNEQFFGPGTRLTVL.